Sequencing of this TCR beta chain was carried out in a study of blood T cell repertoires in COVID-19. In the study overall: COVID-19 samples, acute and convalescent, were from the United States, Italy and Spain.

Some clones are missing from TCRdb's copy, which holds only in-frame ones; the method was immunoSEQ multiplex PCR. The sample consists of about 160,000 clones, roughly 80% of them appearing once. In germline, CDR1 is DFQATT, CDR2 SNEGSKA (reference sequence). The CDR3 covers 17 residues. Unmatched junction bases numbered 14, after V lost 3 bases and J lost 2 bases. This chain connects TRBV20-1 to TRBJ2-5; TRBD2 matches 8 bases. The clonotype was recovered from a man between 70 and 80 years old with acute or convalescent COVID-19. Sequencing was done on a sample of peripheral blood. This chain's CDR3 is CSASQGRLAGSQETQYF. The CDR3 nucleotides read TGCAGTGCTAGTCAGGGGCGTCTAGCGGGTTCTCAAGAGACCCAGTACTTC.